This section outlines one T cell receptor (beta chain) sequence together with its context. Its target antigen remains unknown. There are no base qualities to consult, and no much larger clone falls within one base. This entry comes from a study of OX40 agonist ivuxolimab in advanced cancers. Study-wide context: Ivuxolimab was an agonistic, fully human IgG2 monoclonal antibody directed against OX40 (CD134), a costimulatory receptor. Intravenous ivuxolimab was administered to patients every 2 weeks at six dose levels: 0.01, 0.1, 0.3, 1.5, 3 and 10 mg/kg. Of the 50 to 55 patients in dose escalation, about 20 had hepatocellular carcinoma, some 15 had melanoma, 9 had renal cell carcinoma and 9 had head and neck cancer. The dose-escalation cohort was about 83% male with a mean age of around 62 years, ranging from about 20 to 85. Patients were allowed to have had prior anti-PD-1, anti-PD-L1 or anti-CTLA-4 therapy, and approximately 39% of the dose-escalation patients had been treated with checkpoint inhibitors. Partial responses occurred in three dose-escalation patients: two with cutaneous melanoma and one with hepatocellular carcinoma. The point of sequencing TCRbeta in the periphery was to test whether ivuxolimab changed TCR sequence diversity and drove clonal T-cell expansion. The paper covers the monotherapy dose-escalation part of the phase I ivuxolimab trial, which included N of about 56 patients. Overall study outcomes, separate from this receptor: In the 0.1-3.0 mg/kg groups, partial responders were among the patients with the lowest normalized peripheral clonal expansion, particularly in CD8+ T cells. The antigen specificity of the peripheral T cells that underwent clonal expansion was not determined. At doses of 0.1 to 3.0 mg/kg, clonal expansion of both CD4+ and CD8+ blood T cells was observed from baseline to week 6. Low levels of normalized T-cell clonal expansion were also seen in some nonresponding patients. After ivuxolimab, more expanded clones were found on average in CD8+ T cells than in CD4+ T cells.

For sequencing of the TCRbeta CDR3 region, genomic DNA was extracted from the sorted cells. The immunoSEQ Assay was used to sequence the TCRbeta CDR3 regions. TCRdb took this table from immuneACCESS and kept in-frame rearrangements with V and J called. Such tables lack part of the clones; where checked against another copy, unresolved V genes explain under half of the gap, and the rest is unexplained. The sample table contains tens of thousands of clones; only one count was recorded for 89% of them. The ten largest clones represent around 11% of the sample. Compared with germline, V lacks 4 bases and J lacks 7 bases; bases without a gene match: 12. The cysteine opens and the phenylalanine closes a CDR3 of 15 amino acids. Of all the DNA, just the CDR3 is kept, 45 bases in frame from base 1. From a lookup of the germline V gene (reference sequence), CDR1 and CDR2 are MNHEY and SMNVEV. Patients with autoimmune disease history or receiving systemic immunosuppression were excluded from the trial. In every dose cohort, peripheral blood was drawn for TCR sequencing at baseline, cycle 4 day 1, and cycle 7 day 1. The samples were drawn from a first-in-human, open-label, multicenter phase I dose-escalation trial of ivuxolimab. The trial enrolled adults with locally advanced or metastatic head and neck squamous cell, hepatocellular, melanoma or renal cell carcinoma. Before TCR sequencing, CD4+ T cells and CD8+ T cells were sorted from peripheral blood as separate populations.

The chain couples TRBV27 to TRBJ2-7, with 8 middle bases fitting TRBD2. The clonotype comes from an adult with an advanced solid tumor such as melanoma, head and neck, liver or kidney cancer. The specimen comprised CD4+ or CD8+ T cells sorted from blood, sampled in a trial of the OX40 agonist ivuxolimab. CDR3 sequence: CASSSRGGSGREQYF. The DNA sequence is given as TGTGCCAGCAGTTCCCGGGGCGGAAGCGGGAGAGAGCAGTACTTC.